Each of the 31 T cell receptor beta chains below was sequenced from the same sample in a study of persistence of HIV-infected CD4 T cells. Anti-CD3/anti-CD28 beads served as a nonspecific positive control stimulus. Responding CD4+ T cells were sorted by upregulation of both CD40 ligand and CD69. This was the immunoSEQ version 4 assay in survey mode. Assay used: immunoSEQ multiplex PCR; TCRdb lists only in-frame clones, some missing. The table lists 35,000 to 50,000 clones, 80% to 95% of them singletons. Antigen specificity for these receptors is unknown. The starting material was CD4+ T cells sorted from PBMCs after roughly 19-hour stimulation, obtained from a patient who received antiretroviral therapy. The source of these receptors is an adult man with HIV who was CMV-seropositive.

CDR3 sequence (DNA): TGTGCCAGCAGTTTTAAACCAGATAGCAATCAGCCCCAGCATTTT. Residues: CASSFKPDSNQPQHF. The rearrangement uses TRBV6-5 and TRBJ1-5; no definite D call. This CDR3 is built from 15 residues. V lost 4 bases to trimming and J lost 0 bases, with 10 bases between them. Germline lookup yields CDR1 MNHEY and CDR2 SVGAGI.

This clone was seen only once. This sequence joins TRBV6-6 and TRBJ2-5; 9 nucleotides match TRBD2. V shed 5 bases, J shed 5 bases, and the junction held 9 bases outside the gene matches. CDR1 and CDR2 from the germline V gene are MNHNY and SVGAGI (reference sequence). The CDR3 consists of 15 residues. The CDR3 loop is CASSPGGGALETQYF. The CDR3 region has the DNA TGTGCCAGCAGTCCCGGCGGGGGGGCTCTGGAGACCCAGTACTTC.

This chain links TRBV19 with TRBJ1-2, with 7 bases matching TRBD1. The V gene end was trimmed by 8 bases and the J gene end by 4 bases; junction bases not matched to a gene: 7. Per germline, CDR1 LNHDA and CDR2 SQIVND (reference sequence). The length of the CDR3 is 13 residues. The CDR3 bases are TGTGCCAGTTCAACAGGGGAGGTCTATGGCTACACCTTC. Residues: CASSTGEVYGYTF.

Here the CDR3 DNA reads TGTGCCAGCAGTTTAGGAGGGGCCGGGGAAAAACTGTTTTTT. Protein: CASSLGGAGEKLFF. This chain links TRBV27 with TRBJ1-4; perhaps TRBD1 as D (5 bases). The CDR3 is made up of 14 amino acids. The ends were cut back, 2 bases at V and 8 bases at J, with 12 bases in the middle. The germline gives CDR1 MNHEY, CDR2 SMNVEV (reference sequence).

V is TRBV12-3 or TRBV12-4 and J is TRBJ1-5; D remains ambiguous. The CDR3 is 12 amino acids. V lost 6 bases and J 5 bases, leaving 8 bases between the germline ends. CDR3 sequence (DNA): TGTGCCAGCAGCTCCGTCGATCAGCCCCAGCATTTT. Its protein product is CASSSVDQPQHF.

There are a few counts of this clone. The V gene is TRBV7-2, the J gene TRBJ2-1, with 10 bases fitting TRBD2. Germline V gene sequence: CDR1 SGHTA, CDR2 FQGNSA. The J segment lost 9 bases and the V segment lost 6 bases, leaving 8 bases of the junction unmatched. This CDR3 spans 14 amino acids. In DNA form, the CDR3 reads TGTGCCAGCAGGTCCAGCGGGGGGGCCTCTGAGCAGTTCTTC. It encodes CASRSSGGASEQFF.

The chain recombines TRBV6-5 with TRBJ1-6; D not resolved. V lost 7 bases and J 7 bases, leaving 14 bases between the germline ends. CDR3 size: 14 residues. In germline, CDR1 is MNHEY, CDR2 SVGAGI. CDR3 in amino acids: CASISGVRNSPLHF. The CDR3 region has the DNA TGTGCCAGCATCAGCGGTGTCCGGAATTCACCCCTCCACTTT.

This sequence joins TRBV7-8 and TRBJ1-2; D remains unclear. The V gene lost 0 bases and the J gene lost 3 bases, with 11 bases spanning the gap. Germline CDR1 is SGHVS and CDR2 is FQNEAQ. This CDR3 is built from 15 residues. The DNA of the CDR3 is TGTGCCAGCAGCTTAGCCAACCGGGTCGACTATGGCTACACCTTC. Translating gives CASSLANRVDYGYTF.

The rearrangement uses TRBV5-1 and TRBJ2-2, with TRBD2 matching 15 bases. The CDR3 length is 18 residues. J lost 7 bases, V lost 0 bases, and 7 bases had no gene match. Germline V gives CDR1 SGHRS, CDR2 YFSETQ. For the CDR3, the DNA is TGCGCCAGCAGCTTGGCCTGGACTAGCGGGGGGGCTGGCGGGGAGCTGTTTTTT. It yields the protein CASSLAWTSGGAGGELFF.

The chain combines TRBV3-1 (or the pseudogene TRBV3-2) with TRBJ1-1; unclear D gene. Trimming cost V 0 bases and J 5 bases, with 10 bases left between them. Germline CDR1 is LGHDT and CDR2 is YNNKEL (reference sequence). The CDR3 spans 14 residues. The chain's CDR3 is CASSQDGGSTEAFF. CDR3 DNA sequence: TGTGCCAGCAGCCAAGATGGCGGGTCGACTGAAGCTTTCTTT.

This clone was seen only once. The chain is built from TRBV7-9 and TRBJ2-3; D remains ambiguous. V dropped 1 base and J dropped 1 base, with 6 bases sitting between them. This CDR3 spans 14 amino acids. Germline CDR1 SEHNR, CDR2 FQNEAQ (reference sequence). The CDR3 loop is CASSLGPGTDTQYF. The CDR3 coding sequence is TGTGCCAGCAGCTTAGGCCCTGGCACAGATACGCAGTATTTT.

The rearrangement links TRBV28 to TRBJ2-7; D unresolved. The CDR3 is made up of 13 amino acids. Trimming removed 2 bases from V and 1 base from J, with 6 bases in between. The germline V gene encodes CDR1 MDHEN and CDR2 SYDVKM. CDR3 sequence (DNA): TGTGCCAGCAGTTTACCCCATTCCTACGAGCAGTACTTC. It yields the protein CASSLPHSYEQYF. The full variable domain, completed using reference TRBV28 and TRBJ2-7, is DVKVTQSSRYLVKRTGEKVFLECVQDMDHENMFWYRQDPGLGLRLIYFSYDVKMKEKGDIPEGYSVSREKKERFSLILESASTNQTSMYLCASSLPHSYEQYFGPGTRLTVT.

The chain has TRBV9 and TRBJ2-3, with 11 bases aligning to TRBD2. Trimming took 4 bases from V and 2 from J; bases not matched to a gene: 6. CDR1 and CDR2 (germline): SGDLS, YYNGEE. This CDR3 comprises 16 residues. The CDR3 spells CASSIQTSGATDTQYF. CDR3 sequence (DNA): TGTGCCAGCAGCATCCAGACTAGCGGGGCCACAGATACGCAGTATTTT.

In this sample, this clone turned up once. The chain is built from TRBV5-1 and TRBJ1-2; D is uncertain. The CDR3 length is 14 residues. Germline CDR1 is SGHRS and CDR2 is YFSETQ. V was clipped by 3 bases and J by 5 bases, with 14 bases between them. CDR3 nucleotide sequence: TGCGCCAGCAGCTCGATGGTAGACGGGTATGGCTACACCTTC. Translated, it gives CASSSMVDGYGYTF.

The chain combines TRBV3-1 (or the pseudogene TRBV3-2) with TRBJ1-6; TRBD1 is a possible D gene (6 bases). V lost 4 bases to trimming and J lost 2 bases, with 9 bases between them. The CDR3 is 15 amino acids. Germline-derived CDR1 and CDR2 are LGHDT and YNNKEL (reference sequence). CDR3 protein: CASSLRTAYNSPLHF. The CDR3 DNA follows: TGTGCCAGCAGCCTCCGGACAGCCTATAATTCACCCCTCCACTTT.

This chain joins TRBV12-3 or TRBV12-4 and TRBJ2-1; D not certain. There are 11 residues in the CDR3. V lost 5 bases and J lost 3, with 2 bases in between. As DNA, the CDR3 is TGTGCCAGCAGTCTCTACAATGAGCAGTTCTTC. Protein product: CASSLYNEQFF.

This clone was picked up one time. The genes are TRBV10-2 and TRBJ1-4, with TRBD1 matching 10 bases. The CDR3 totals 15 residues. With 6 bases clipped from V and 3 bases from J, the junction kept 4 bases outside the gene matches. CDR1 is WSHSY and CDR2 is SAAADI in the germline V gene. Written as DNA, the CDR3 is TGCGCCAGCAGGACAGGGGGCGCGTCTAATGAAAAACTGTTTTTT. Translation gives CASRTGGASNEKLFF.

The chain links TRBV5-6 to TRBJ2-7, with 8 bases aligning to TRBD2. Trimming cost V 4 bases and J 0 bases; bases outside gene matches: 6. Germline V gene sequence: CDR1 SGHDT, CDR2 YYEEEE. This CDR3 is built from 15 residues. DNA of the CDR3: TGTGCCAGCAGCCTGCGGGGGGCGGCCTCCTACGAGCAGTACTTC. Translating it yields CASSLRGAASYEQYF.

The genes are TRBV5-1 and TRBJ2-1, with TRBD2 matching 8 bases. Germline trimming cut 4 bases from V and 1 base from J; bases unmatched to any gene: 7. Germline assignment: CDR1 SGHRS and CDR2 YFSETQ. CDR3 length: 16 amino acids. The CDR3 DNA is TGCGCCAGCAGCCCGGCGGGGGGACTATCCTACAATGAGCAGTTCTTC. Protein sequence: CASSPAGGLSYNEQFF.

The sample holds one count of this clone. The rearrangement links TRBV7-2 to TRBJ2-7; 8 nucleotides line up with TRBD1. Per the germline V gene, CDR1 is SGHTA and CDR2 is FQGNSA. V shed 5 bases and J 2 bases; nucleotides not matched to a gene: 5. The CDR3 runs 14 residues. The CDR3 region is CASSPDRDAYEQYF. CDR3 DNA sequence: TGTGCCAGCAGCCCGGACAGGGATGCCTACGAGCAGTACTTC.

In DNA form, the CDR3 reads TGTGCCAGCAGGGGGGGGGCTGTTGGCGAGCAGTACTTC. This gives the protein CASRGGAVGEQYF. The chain employs TRBV2 and TRBJ2-7; D is possibly TRBD2 (7 bases). The germline V gene has CDR1 SNHLY and CDR2 FYNNEI. V lost 6 bases, J lost 6 bases, and 15 bases lay in between. CDR3 length: 13 residues. Full variable domain (outside the CDR3, taken from reference TRBV2 and TRBJ2-7): EPEVTQTPSHQVTQMGQEVILRCVPISNHLYFYWYRQILGQKVEFLVSFYNNEISEKSEIFDDQFSVERPDGSNFTLKIRSTKLEDSAMYFCASRGGAVGEQYFGPGTRLTVT.

This chain links TRBV3-1 (or the pseudogene TRBV3-2) with TRBJ2-3, with D possibly being TRBD2 (5 bases). CDR3 length: 13 amino acids. V lost 6 bases and J lost 11, with 18 bases in between. Per the germline V gene, CDR1 is LGHDT and CDR2 is YNNKEL (reference sequence). As DNA, the CDR3 is TGTGCCAGCAGGAAAGACGGAAGCAGCGGGCAGTATTTT. It codes for CASRKDGSSGQYF.

The chain is built from TRBV5-1 and TRBJ1-1; 7 nucleotides match TRBD1. V shed 4 bases and J 1 base; nucleotides not matched to a gene: 4. The V gene's germline CDR1 is SGHRS and CDR2 YFSETQ. The length of the CDR3 is 14 residues. CDR3: CASSLGTANTEAFF. The CDR3 bases are TGCGCCAGCAGCCTAGGGACAGCGAACACTGAAGCTTTCTTT.

CDR3 DNA: TGTGCCAGCAGAACCCAGGGGGTAAAGACCCAGTACTTC. Translated: CASRTQGVKTQYF. V and J are TRBV2 and TRBJ2-5; 7 positions match TRBD1. V dropped 6 bases and J dropped 6; count of bases not matched to a gene: 7. The CDR3 has 13 amino acids. Germline lookup yields CDR1 SNHLY and CDR2 FYNNEI.

The V and J genes are TRBV5-1 and TRBJ1-5; D perhaps matches TRBD1 (6 bases). From germline, CDR1 is SGHRS and CDR2 YFSETQ. Trimming took 4 bases from V and 6 from J, leaving 14 bases between them. CDR3 size: 14 residues. The CDR3 nucleotides are TGCGCCAGCAGCCCAGGTGGGGGGGCTCAGCCCCAGCATTTT. Protein product: CASSPGGGAQPQHF.

V and J are TRBV5-1 and TRBJ2-7; perhaps TRBD2 as D (5 bases). Per the germline V gene, CDR1 is SGHRS and CDR2 is YFSETQ. The V gene lost 0 bases and the J gene lost 1 base, with 14 bases spanning the gap. CDR3 length: 16 residues. Written as DNA, the CDR3 is TGCGCCAGCAGCTTGGTCTCAGGTCGAGGGTCCTACGAGCAGTACTTC. Translation: CASSLVSGRGSYEQYF.

This chain uses TRBV20-1 with TRBJ2-1, with D perhaps matching TRBD2 (6 bases). The V and J ends lost 1 base and 12 bases respectively, with 10 bases between them. This CDR3 is 11 amino acids long. Germline values: CDR1 DFQATT, CDR2 SNEGSKA (reference sequence). CDR3 coding DNA: TGCAGTGCTAGAGGCGGGGAGCGGCAGTTCTTC. Its protein is CSARGGERQFF.

The CDR3 DNA reads TGTGCCAGCAGCTTGGTCCCTAATTCACCCCTCCACTTT. Translating gives CASSLVPNSPLHF. The chain carries TRBV5-4 and TRBJ1-6; D ambiguous. The CDR3 length is 13 residues. Germline V gene lookup returns CDR1 SGHNT and CDR2 YYREEE (reference sequence). Trimming took 0 bases from V and 6 from J, leaving 4 bases between them.

This clone was observed a single time. The chain joins TRBV5-5 to TRBJ2-7; perhaps TRBD1 as D (5 bases). Germline CDR1 and CDR2: SGHKS and YYEKEE (reference sequence). The CDR3 is made up of 12 amino acids. The V end lost 2 bases, the J end lost 4 bases, and 7 bases lay between the germline ends. CDR3 protein: CASSFQGYEQYF. The CDR3 DNA reads as TGTGCCAGCAGCTTTCAGGGATACGAGCAGTACTTC.

This rearrangement joins TRBV2 to TRBJ1-3; 7 bases match TRBD1. Germline lookup yields CDR1 SNHLY and CDR2 FYNNEI. The junction had 6 bases not matched to a gene; V was cut back by 4 bases and J by 0 bases. CDR3 length equals 16 residues. Here the CDR3 DNA reads TGTGCCAGCAGTGTTAGCAGGGGGTACTCTGGAAACACCATATATTTT. Its protein is CASSVSRGYSGNTIYF.

CDR3 sequence reads: CASSHGKRVPSSYEQYF. DNA for the CDR3: TGTGCCAGCAGCCATGGGAAGCGGGTCCCCTCTTCCTACGAGCAGTACTTC. V is TRBV21-1 and J is TRBJ2-7; TRBD2, the D gene given by the table, was not confirmed from the DNA. TRBV21-1 is noted as a pseudogene. The CDR3 extends over 17 amino acids.